The 25 T cell receptor beta chains presented below share a single source sample, sequenced in a study of T cell responses to AZD1222 COVID-19 vaccine. The assay was immunoSEQ multiplex PCR, and TCRdb's table has in-frame clones only and misses some. There are more than 120,000 clones in the sample; about 92% occur only once, and roughly 1.5% lies in the top ten. The material was peripheral blood, obtained 28 days after the second AZD1222 dose. These receptors all come from an adult who received the AZD1222 COVID-19 vaccine.

The sample holds one count of this clone. The CDR3 here is CAIAYTTHGNTIYF. Here the CDR3 DNA reads TGTGCCATAGCTTACACGACACATGGAAACACCATATATTTT. J is TRBJ1-3 and V is TRBV10-3; D is unclear. The CDR3 runs to 14 residues. Trimming cost V 9 bases and J 3 bases, with 15 bases left between them. The germline CDR1 and CDR2 sequences are ENHRY and SYGVKD.

The rearrangement links TRBV6-2 or TRBV6-3 to TRBJ2-7; D call uncertain. The germline CDR1 and CDR2 sequences are MNHEY and SVGEGT. The CDR3 has 13 residues. Trimming removed 5 bases from V and 2 bases from J, with 10 bases in between. CDR3 nucleotides: TGTGCCAGCAGTCCAAGTGGTCCCTACGAGCAGTACTTC. Its translation: CASSPSGPYEQYF.

The chain links TRBV30 to TRBJ2-5, with TRBD2 identical over 14 bases. Germline V CDR1 and CDR2: GTSNPN, SVGIG (reference sequence). V dropped 2 bases and J dropped 1; count of bases not matched to a gene: 6. The CDR3 runs 17 residues. DNA of the CDR3: TGTGCCTGGAGTAGGGGACTAGCGGGAGTTCCCCAAGAGACCCAGTACTTC. It translates to CAWSRGLAGVPQETQYF. The whole variable domain, filled in from reference TRBV30 and TRBJ2-5, reads SQTIHQWPATLVQPVGSPLSLECTVEGTSNPNLYWYRQAAGRGLQLLFYSVGIGQISSEVPQNLSASRPQDRQFILSSKKLLLSDSGFYLCAWSRGLAGVPQETQYFGPGTRLLVL.

This clone was recorded once. The chain has TRBV6-1 and TRBJ1-2; 7 bases are a match to TRBD1. Germline-derived CDR1 and CDR2 are MNHNS and SASEGT. After removal of 1 base from V and 3 bases from J, the junction contained 8 bases not matched to a gene. The CDR3 has 16 amino acids. The CDR3 DNA sequence: TGTGCCAGCAGTGAAGGGATTTGGGGACAGCACTATGGCTACACCTTC. Residues: CASSEGIWGQHYGYTF.

In this sample, this clone turned up once. This rearrangement joins TRBV9 to TRBJ2-1, with D perhaps TRBD2 (5 bases). Germline loops: CDR1 SGDLS, CDR2 YYNGEE. The V gene lost 0 bases and the J gene lost 10 bases, with 17 bases spanning the gap. The CDR3 runs 15 residues. The CDR3 DNA follows: TGTGCCAGCAGCGTAGAGGCCACCCGGGGATTGGAGCAGTTCTTC. This sequence encodes CASSVEATRGLEQFF.

The chain employs TRBV7-9 and TRBJ1-1; no firm D call. Germline V gene sequence: CDR1 SEHNR, CDR2 FQNEAQ (reference sequence). V was pared by 4 bases and J by 1 base, with 4 bases between. The CDR3 is 12 residues long. CDR3 DNA sequence: TGTGCCAGCAGCTATGGGAACACTGAAGCTTTCTTT. Residues: CASSYGNTEAFF.

This sequence joins TRBV19 and TRBJ1-2; 7 bases are a match to TRBD1. Looked up from germline, CDR1 is LNHDA and CDR2 is SQIVND (reference sequence). With 7 bases clipped from V and 0 bases from J, the junction kept 5 bases outside the gene matches. This CDR3 comprises 14 residues. CDR3 loop: CASTRGTANYGYTF. The CDR3 DNA reads as TGTGCCAGTACCAGAGGGACAGCTAACTATGGCTACACCTTC.

Relative to its sample, this clone is medium-sized. The chain carries TRBV19 and TRBJ2-3, with unresolved D. The CDR3 loop spans 12 amino acids. Germline CDR1 and CDR2: LNHDA and SQIVND (reference sequence). V lost 5 bases to trimming and J lost 4 bases, with 7 bases between them. Here the CDR3 reads CASSYGADTQYF. Here the CDR3 DNA reads TGTGCCAGTAGTTATGGCGCAGATACGCAGTATTTT.

The V gene is TRBV6-5, the J gene TRBJ1-6, with 9 bases identical to TRBD1. The CDR3 runs to 14 residues. The V gene's germline CDR1 is MNHEY and CDR2 SVGAGI. Trimming removed 8 bases from V and 7 bases from J; junction bases left unmatched: 6. In DNA form, the CDR3 reads TGTGCCAGCCGGGACAGGGATTTGAATTCACCCCTCCACTTT. It translates to CASRDRDLNSPLHF.

The V call is TRBV19, the J call TRBJ2-2, with D maybe TRBD1 (6 bases). Germline V gene lookup returns CDR1 LNHDA and CDR2 SQIVND (reference sequence). The CDR3 has 18 amino acids. V lost 2 bases, J lost 5 bases, and 21 bases lay in between. Written as DNA, the CDR3 is TGTGCCAGTAGTATAAATTGGAGTCTCAGGGGTTATACCGGGGAGCTGTTTTTT. Translation: CASSINWSLRGYTGELFF.

The V call is TRBV19, the J call TRBJ1-4; no reliable D call. This CDR3 spans 14 amino acids. The germline V and J ends were trimmed by 6 bases and 5 bases, with 13 bases remaining between them. CDR1 is LNHDA, CDR2 SQIVND, per germline (reference sequence). The chain's CDR3 is CASRTREGNEKLFF. CDR3 nucleotide sequence: TGTGCCAGTAGGACTCGGGAAGGGAATGAAAAACTGTTTTTT.

The V and J genes are TRBV4-3 and TRBJ1-6; 7 nucleotides match TRBD1. With V trimmed by 0 bases and J by 0 bases, 11 bases remained unmatched. CDR1 is LGHNA and CDR2 is YSLEER in the germline V gene. This CDR3 has 20 amino acids. The CDR3 reads CASSQDTPLRDSSYNSPLHF. The CDR3 DNA reads as TGCGCCAGCAGCCAAGACACCCCCCTTCGGGACAGCTCCTATAATTCACCCCTCCACTTT.

V is TRBV9 and J is TRBJ2-5, with 9 bases matching TRBD2. CDR1 and CDR2 from the germline V gene are SGDLS and YYNGEE. V was clipped by 6 bases and J by 5 bases; unmatched bases: 5. The CDR3 loop spans 13 amino acids. CDR3 nucleotides: TGTGCCAGCACCCCAAGCGGGAGGGAGACCCAGTACTTC. Translated, it gives CASTPSGRETQYF.

The chain has TRBV6-5 and TRBJ1-2, with no clear D. In germline, CDR1 is MNHEY, CDR2 SVGAGI. The V gene lost 0 bases and the J gene lost 0 bases, with 8 bases spanning the gap. This CDR3 spans 15 amino acids. The CDR3 nucleotides are TGTGCCAGCAGTTACTCCTTATCTTCTAACTATGGCTACACCTTC. Its translation: CASSYSLSSNYGYTF.

This clone was observed once. V gene TRBV30 combines with J gene TRBJ1-1; TRBD1 is a possible D gene (5 bases). CDR3 length: 17 residues. Trimming shortened V by 3 bases and J by 4 bases, and 24 bases separated the two germline ends. From germline, CDR1 is GTSNPN and CDR2 SVGIG (reference sequence). CDR3 DNA: TGTGCCTGGAGGGGGCAGGTTCGGATTTTCGGCGGCACTGAAGCTTTCTTT. Its translation: CAWRGQVRIFGGTEAFF.

The chain combines TRBV7-2 with TRBJ2-5; D uncertain. Germline CDR1 is SGHTA and CDR2 is FQGNSA. Trimming took off 1 base at V and 5 bases at J, with 14 bases between the two ends. The CDR3 has 15 residues. The CDR3 loop is CASSLGTGLRETQYF. The DNA of the CDR3 is TGTGCCAGCAGCTTAGGAACCGGGCTCCGGGAGACCCAGTACTTC.

The chain combines TRBV4-2 with TRBJ2-1; D unresolved. Trimming pared 2 bases from V and 9 bases from J, leaving 11 bases between. Germline V lookup: CDR1 LGHNA, CDR2 YNFKEQ. This CDR3 has 13 residues. In nucleotides, the CDR3 is TGTGCCAGCAGCCAACCGTACATCTCTGAGCAGTTCTTC. Amino acid sequence: CASSQPYISEQFF.

The chain carries TRBV11-3 and TRBJ2-7; D is possibly TRBD1 (6 bases). The CDR3 contains 14 residues. CDR1 and CDR2 from the germline V gene are SGHNT and YENEEA. Trimming left V 1 base short and J 2 bases short, with 9 bases between. CDR3 amino acids: CASSLGPGAYEQYF. The CDR3 bases are TGTGCCAGCAGCTTAGGGCCAGGGGCCTACGAGCAGTACTTC.

The CDR3 nucleotides read TGTGCCAGCACCCGTCTACGGGACACTGAAGCTTTCTTT. Residues: CASTRLRDTEAFF. V gene TRBV6-5 combines with J gene TRBJ1-1; D remains ambiguous. Trimming pared 7 bases from V and 3 bases from J, leaving 12 bases between. The CDR3 has 13 residues. From germline, CDR1 is MNHEY and CDR2 SVGAGI.

CDR3 protein: CASSRTDREKSNQPQHF. The CDR3 DNA sequence: TGTGCCAGCAGTCGTACTGACAGGGAAAAGAGCAATCAGCCCCAGCATTTT. The chain has TRBV28 and TRBJ1-5; 7 bases map to TRBD1. The CDR3 has 17 amino acids. Per germline, CDR1 MDHEN and CDR2 SYDVKM. The V segment lost 5 bases and the J segment 1 base; nucleotides outside the gene matches: 11.

To note about this clone: At one end, the junction sequence differs from germline, possibly due to a read error. The gene calls are TRBV11-2 and TRBJ2-1, with D unclear. The CDR3 covers 16 residues. Germline CDR1 and CDR2: SGHAT and FQNNGV. DNA for the CDR3: TGTGTCAGCAGCTTAGAACAAGGCATACGGCGAAATGAGCAGTTCTTC. This codes for CVSSLEQGIRRNEQFF.

This chain links TRBV30 with TRBJ1-5; no firm D call. The CDR3 runs 12 residues. Trimming stripped 4 bases from V and 5 bases from J, with 9 bases between. Germline lookup yields CDR1 GTSNPN and CDR2 SVGIG (reference sequence). The CDR3 sequence is CAWKGGDQPQHF. CDR3 bases: TGTGCCTGGAAGGGCGGGGATCAGCCCCAGCATTTT.

This chain connects TRBV19 to TRBJ1-6; 9 nucleotides match TRBD1. V lost 5 bases, J lost 6 bases, and 5 bases stayed unmatched. This CDR3 comprises 15 residues. Per the germline V gene, CDR1 is LNHDA and CDR2 is SQIVND (reference sequence). The CDR3 coding sequence is TGTGCCAGTAGTCACCGGGACAGGGTTAATTCACCCCTCCACTTT. Its protein product is CASSHRDRVNSPLHF.

This sequence joins TRBV24-1 and TRBJ1-5; 7 bases agree with TRBD1. Losses at the gene ends were 2 bases for V and 1 base for J; bases not matched to a gene: 4. In germline, CDR1 is KGHDR, CDR2 SFDVKD. The CDR3 runs 16 residues. CDR3 sequence reads: CATSDSGTESNQPQHF. The CDR3 nucleotides are TGTGCCACCAGTGATTCCGGGACAGAGAGCAATCAGCCCCAGCATTTT.

The rearrangement uses TRBV5-4 and TRBJ2-7, with TRBD1 identical over 8 bases. V was pared by 0 bases and J by 5 bases, with 4 bases of the junction left unmatched. Per germline, CDR1 SGHNT and CDR2 YYREEE (reference sequence). This CDR3 comprises 14 residues. The CDR3 protein is CASSLDRGSDEQYF. The DNA of the CDR3 is TGTGCCAGCAGCTTGGACAGGGGGTCAGACGAGCAGTACTTC. Drawing the rest from reference TRBV5-4 and TRBJ2-7, the complete variable domain is ETGVTQSPTHLIKTRGQQVTLRCSSQSGHNTVSWYQQALGQGPQFIFQYYREEENGRGNFPPRFSGLQFPNYSSELNVNALELDDSALYLCASSLDRGSDEQYFGPGTRLTVT.